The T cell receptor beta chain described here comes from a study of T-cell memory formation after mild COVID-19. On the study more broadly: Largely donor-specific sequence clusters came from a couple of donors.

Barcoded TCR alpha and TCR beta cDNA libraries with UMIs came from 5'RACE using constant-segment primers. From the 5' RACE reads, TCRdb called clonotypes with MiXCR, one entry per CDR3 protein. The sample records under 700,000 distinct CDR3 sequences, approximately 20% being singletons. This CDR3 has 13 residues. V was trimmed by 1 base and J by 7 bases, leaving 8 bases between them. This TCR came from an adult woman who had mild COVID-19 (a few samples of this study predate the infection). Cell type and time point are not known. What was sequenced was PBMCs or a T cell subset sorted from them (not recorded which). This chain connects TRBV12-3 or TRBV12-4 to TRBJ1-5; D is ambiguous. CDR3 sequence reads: CASSLVNMQPQHF. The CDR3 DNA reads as TGTGCCAGCAGTTTAGTGAATATGCAGCCCCAGCATTTT.